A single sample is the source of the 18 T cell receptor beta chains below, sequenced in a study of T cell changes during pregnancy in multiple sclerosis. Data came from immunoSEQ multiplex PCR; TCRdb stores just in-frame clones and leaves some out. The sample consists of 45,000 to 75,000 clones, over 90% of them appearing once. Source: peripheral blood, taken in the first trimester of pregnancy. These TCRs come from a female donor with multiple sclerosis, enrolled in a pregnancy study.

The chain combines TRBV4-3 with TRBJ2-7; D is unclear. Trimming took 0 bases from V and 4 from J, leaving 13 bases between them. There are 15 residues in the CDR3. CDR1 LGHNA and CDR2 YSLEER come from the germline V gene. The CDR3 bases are TGCGCCAGCAGCCAAGATCGGGTCGGAGAGTACGAGCAGTACTTC. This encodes CASSQDRVGEYEQYF.

The DNA for the CDR3 is TGTGCCAGCAGCGGAGGGGTAGGCCTCGGTTTGGCCCTCCACTTT. This codes for CASSGGVGLGLALHF. The gene calls are TRBV2 and TRBJ1-6; D might be TRBD1 (5 bases). CDR1 and CDR2 (germline): SNHLY, FYNNEI. V lost 6 bases to trimming and J lost 14 bases, with 23 bases between them. The CDR3 length is 15 residues.

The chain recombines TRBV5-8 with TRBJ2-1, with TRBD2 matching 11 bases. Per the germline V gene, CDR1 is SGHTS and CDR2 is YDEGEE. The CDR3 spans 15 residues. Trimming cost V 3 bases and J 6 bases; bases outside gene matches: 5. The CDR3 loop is CASSSLGLAVNEQFF. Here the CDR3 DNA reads TGTGCCAGCAGCTCCCTGGGACTAGCGGTCAATGAGCAGTTCTTC.

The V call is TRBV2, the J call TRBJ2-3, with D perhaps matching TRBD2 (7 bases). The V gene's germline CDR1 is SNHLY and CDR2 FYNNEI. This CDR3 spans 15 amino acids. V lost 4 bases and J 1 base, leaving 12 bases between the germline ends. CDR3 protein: CASSAQGGGTDTQYF. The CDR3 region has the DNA TGTGCCAGCAGTGCACAGGGAGGGGGCACAGATACGCAGTATTTT.

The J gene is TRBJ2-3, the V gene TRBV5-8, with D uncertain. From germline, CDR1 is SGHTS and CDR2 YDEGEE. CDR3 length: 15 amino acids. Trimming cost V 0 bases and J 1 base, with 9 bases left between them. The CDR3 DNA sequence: TGTGCCAGCAGCTTGGTAACCGTAGGCACAGATACGCAGTATTTT. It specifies CASSLVTVGTDTQYF.

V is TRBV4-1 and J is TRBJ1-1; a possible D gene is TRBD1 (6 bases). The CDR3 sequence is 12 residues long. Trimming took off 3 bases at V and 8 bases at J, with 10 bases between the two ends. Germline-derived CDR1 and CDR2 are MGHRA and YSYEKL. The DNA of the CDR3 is TGCGCCAGCAGCCACGATGGGACAGAAGCTTTCTTT. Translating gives CASSHDGTEAFF.

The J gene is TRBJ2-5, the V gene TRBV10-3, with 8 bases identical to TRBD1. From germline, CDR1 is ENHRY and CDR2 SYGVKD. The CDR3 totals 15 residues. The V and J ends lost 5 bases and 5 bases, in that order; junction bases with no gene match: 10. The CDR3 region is CAISHRQGSVETQYF. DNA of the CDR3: TGTGCCATCAGTCACCGACAGGGGAGTGTGGAGACCCAGTACTTC.

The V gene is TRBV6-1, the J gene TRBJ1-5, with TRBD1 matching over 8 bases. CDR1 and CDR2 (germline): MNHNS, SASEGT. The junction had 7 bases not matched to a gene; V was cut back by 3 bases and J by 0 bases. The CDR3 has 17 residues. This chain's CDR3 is CASSERTGWPSNQPQHF. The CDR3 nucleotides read TGTGCCAGCAGTGAGCGGACAGGGTGGCCTAGCAATCAGCCCCAGCATTTT.

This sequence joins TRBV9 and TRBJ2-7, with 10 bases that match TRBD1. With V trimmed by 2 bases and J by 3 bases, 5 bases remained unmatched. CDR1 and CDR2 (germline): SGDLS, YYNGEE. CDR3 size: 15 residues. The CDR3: CASSVGQGTNYEQYF. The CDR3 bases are TGTGCCAGCAGCGTGGGACAGGGGACCAACTACGAGCAGTACTTC.

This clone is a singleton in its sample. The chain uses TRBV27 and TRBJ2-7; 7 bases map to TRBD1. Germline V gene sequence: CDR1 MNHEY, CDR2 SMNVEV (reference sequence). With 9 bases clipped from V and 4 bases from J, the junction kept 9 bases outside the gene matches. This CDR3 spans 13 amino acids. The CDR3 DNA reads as TGTGCCAGTAGCGACGGGACAGAATACGAGCAGTACTTC. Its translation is CASSDGTEYEQYF.

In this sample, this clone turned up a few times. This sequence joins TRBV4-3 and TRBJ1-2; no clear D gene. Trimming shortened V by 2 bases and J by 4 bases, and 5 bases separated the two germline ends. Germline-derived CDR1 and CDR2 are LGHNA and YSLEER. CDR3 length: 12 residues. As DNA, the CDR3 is TGCGCCAGCAGCCAACGAGGCTATGGCTACACCTTC. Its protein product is CASSQRGYGYTF.

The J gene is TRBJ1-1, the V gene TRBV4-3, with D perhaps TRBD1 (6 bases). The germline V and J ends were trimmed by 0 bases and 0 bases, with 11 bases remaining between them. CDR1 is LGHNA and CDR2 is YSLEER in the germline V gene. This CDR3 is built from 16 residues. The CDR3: CASSQDPGAVNTEAFF. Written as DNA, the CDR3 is TGCGCCAGCAGCCAAGATCCAGGGGCGGTGAACACTGAAGCTTTCTTT.

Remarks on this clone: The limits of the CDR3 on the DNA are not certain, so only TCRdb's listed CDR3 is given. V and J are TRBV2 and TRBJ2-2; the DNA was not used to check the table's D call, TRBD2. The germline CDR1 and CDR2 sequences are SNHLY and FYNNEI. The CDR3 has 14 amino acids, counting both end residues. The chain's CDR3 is CASSENSEPGSCFF.

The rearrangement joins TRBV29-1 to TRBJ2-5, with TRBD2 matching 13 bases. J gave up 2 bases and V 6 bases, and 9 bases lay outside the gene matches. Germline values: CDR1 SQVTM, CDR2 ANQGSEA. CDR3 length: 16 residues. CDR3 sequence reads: CSVGPRTSGGQETQYF. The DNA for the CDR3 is TGCAGCGTCGGCCCCCGGACTAGCGGGGGACAAGAGACCCAGTACTTC.

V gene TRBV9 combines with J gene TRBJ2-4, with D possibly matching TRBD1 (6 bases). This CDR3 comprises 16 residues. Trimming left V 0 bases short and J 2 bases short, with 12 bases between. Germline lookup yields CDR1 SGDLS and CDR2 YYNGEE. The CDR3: CASSVEGRGTKNIQYF. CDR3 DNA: TGTGCCAGCAGCGTAGAGGGCAGGGGTACCAAAAACATTCAGTACTTC.

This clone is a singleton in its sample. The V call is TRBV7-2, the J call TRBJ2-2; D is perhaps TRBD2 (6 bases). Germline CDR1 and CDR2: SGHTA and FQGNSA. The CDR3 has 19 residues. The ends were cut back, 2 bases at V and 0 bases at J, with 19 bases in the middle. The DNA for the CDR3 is TGTGCCAGCAGCTTATCGTTCTGGCGCGGGGTCGCGAACACCGGGGAGCTGTTTTTT. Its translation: CASSLSFWRGVANTGELFF.

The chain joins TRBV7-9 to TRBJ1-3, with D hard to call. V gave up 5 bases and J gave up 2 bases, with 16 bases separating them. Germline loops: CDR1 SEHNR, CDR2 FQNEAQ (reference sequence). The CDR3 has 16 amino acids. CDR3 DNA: TGTGCCAGCAGCCCAGGACGGAGGCTACCTGGAAACACCATATATTTT. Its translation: CASSPGRRLPGNTIYF.

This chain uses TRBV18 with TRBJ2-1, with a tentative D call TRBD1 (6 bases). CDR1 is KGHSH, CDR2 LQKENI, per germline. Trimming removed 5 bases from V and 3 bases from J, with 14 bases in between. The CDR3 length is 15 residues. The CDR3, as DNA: TGTGCCAGCTCATTTGGACAGCTGGACTACAATGAGCAGTTCTTC. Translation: CASSFGQLDYNEQFF.